The count of the clone carrying this TCR beta chain is one. The protocol was immunoSEQ multiplex PCR, while the TCRdb copy is restricted to in-frame clones and leaves out a portion. The repertoire has 93,000 or so clones, approximately 89% of them found once; the top ten carry 0.95%. This specimen belongs to a study of T cell changes during pregnancy in multiple sclerosis. Looked up from germline, CDR1 is MGHRA and CDR2 is YSYEKL. V lost 4 bases to trimming and J lost 3 bases, with 16 bases between them. CDR3 length: 15 residues. Sequences were derived from peripheral blood, sampled before pregnancy. The clonotype comes from a female donor with multiple sclerosis, enrolled in a pregnancy study. This chain links TRBV4-1 with TRBJ2-7; D is perhaps TRBD2 (6 bases). The CDR3 coding sequence is TGCGCCAGCAGCCCCAACCCGGGACTCGGCTACGAGCAGTACTTC. It specifies CASSPNPGLGYEQYF.